The present TCR beta chain was sequenced within a study of blood T cell repertoires in COVID-19. Turning to the study itself: From T cells, B-cell-depleted T cells, or PBMCs came the material, which was cDNA or gDNA.

Germline values: CDR1 LNHDA, CDR2 SQIVND (reference sequence). V shed 2 bases and J shed 6 bases, with 21 bases lying between them. This CDR3 is built from 17 residues. Profiled with immunoSEQ multiplex PCR; TCRdb holds only in-frame clones, not every one. The sample has hundreds of thousands of clones; approximately 80% are singletons. Only a few counts were recorded for this clone. This TCR was recovered from an elderly woman with acute or convalescent COVID-19. This chain joins TRBV19 and TRBJ2-3; tentative D call: TRBD1 (6 bases). Sequencing was done on a sample of peripheral blood. The CDR3 spells CASSIWGQGFYVDTQYF. CDR3 DNA sequence: TGTGCCAGTAGTATATGGGGGCAGGGATTCTATGTGGATACGCAGTATTTT.